One sample yielded the 13 T cell receptor beta chains listed below, sequenced in a study of human T cells and chemical hapten exposure. MiXCR was run by TCRdb on the RACE reads, yielding one entry per CDR3 protein. The table has 65,000 to 95,000 distinct CDR3 sequences, 5% to 8.5% seen once. Time point: patch test 2, 6 weeks after DPC sensitization. Treatment indicated: therapeutic diphenylcyclopropenone sensitization with weekly scalp DPC. The sample in question was whole blood, obtained in connection with sensitization to the hapten diphenylcyclopropenone (DPC). The receptor source for this set is a woman aged 25-40 years with alopecia areata. Some clones in this sample may be carry-over from other donors' samples.

In its sample, this clonotype was seen many times. The rearrangement uses TRBV20-1 and TRBJ2-7, with 8 bases matching TRBD1. V gave up 1 base and J gave up 4 bases; unmatched junction bases: 12. Germline V CDR1 and CDR2: DFQATT, SNEGSKA (reference sequence). The CDR3 consists of 16 residues. The DNA for the CDR3 is TGCAGTGCTAGAGGTCTCCGACAGGGGAGCCGGTACGAGCAGTACTTC. Translation gives CSARGLRQGSRYEQYF.

In regard to this clonotype: A single base separates this from a much larger clone, so it may be a read error. The V gene is TRBV20-1, the J gene TRBJ2-3; TRBD1 matches 12 bases. After removal of 6 bases from V and 6 bases from J, the junction contained 7 bases not matched to a gene. Germline assignment: CDR1 DFQATT and CDR2 SNEGSKA (reference sequence). The CDR3 runs to 14 residues. CDR3 loop: CSATGTGGVDTQYF. Here the CDR3 DNA reads TGCAGTGCAACAGGGACAGGGGGCGTGGATACGCAGTATTTT.

This clonotype was observed a handful of times. The J gene is TRBJ2-7, the V gene TRBV5-1; D is unresolved. Between the trimmed V and J ends, which lost 2 bases and 5 bases, there was a span of 14 bases. Germline V gives CDR1 SGHRS, CDR2 YFSETQ. The CDR3 consists of 14 residues. The CDR3 DNA sequence: TGCGCCAGCAGCTTTAGTGGGTTCGACCACGAGCAGTACTTC. Encoded protein: CASSFSGFDHEQYF.

The V call is TRBV29-1, the J call TRBJ2-6; 7 nucleotides align to TRBD1. Germline V gives CDR1 SQVTM, CDR2 ANQGSEA. The CDR3 is 17 residues long. V lost 4 bases and J lost 1; bases outside the gene matches: 10. The CDR3 reads CSVGLETGMSGANVLTF. CDR3 DNA sequence: TGCAGCGTTGGGTTGGAGACAGGGATGTCTGGGGCCAACGTCCTGACTTTC.

This clonotype has a handful of counts. The chain recombines TRBV5-8 with TRBJ1-2; 10 bases fit TRBD1. CDR1 is SGHTS, CDR2 YDEGEE, per germline. The CDR3 loop spans 16 amino acids. The ends lost 0 bases at V and 3 bases at J; junction bases unmatched: 5. CDR3 loop: CASSLGDRGQYYGYTF. The DNA of the CDR3 is TGTGCCAGCAGCTTGGGAGACAGGGGGCAGTACTATGGCTACACCTTC.

This clonotype was counted ten times or more. The chain joins TRBV20-1 to TRBJ1-5; 8 nucleotides match TRBD1. The germline gives CDR1 DFQATT, CDR2 SNEGSKA (reference sequence). The CDR3 loop spans 14 amino acids. The V segment lost 5 bases and the J segment 1 base; nucleotides outside the gene matches: 4. CDR3 in DNA: TGCAGTGCTCGCAGGGGGCAGAGCAATCAGCCCCAGCATTTT. It yields the protein CSARRGQSNQPQHF.

This clonotype has a handful of counts. The V call is TRBV7-2, the J call TRBJ2-4; D not resolved. The CDR3 sequence is 16 residues long. Germline-derived CDR1 and CDR2 are SGHTA and FQGNSA. V lost 5 bases, J lost 2 bases, and 16 bases lay in between. CDR3 protein: CASSRWGTDTKNIQYF. For the CDR3, the DNA is TGTGCCAGCAGCAGGTGGGGAACAGATACCAAAAACATTCAGTACTTC.

The chain combines TRBV12-5 with TRBJ1-1; 8 positions match TRBD1. With 1 base clipped from V and 3 bases from J, the junction kept 7 bases outside the gene matches. The CDR3 is 16 amino acids. The germline V gene has CDR1 LGHNT and CDR2 FRNRAP. In DNA form, the CDR3 reads TGTGCTAGTGGTTTGGAACACCAGGGGGCTTACACTGAAGCTTTCTTT. Its translation is CASGLEHQGAYTEAFF.

This clonotype was picked up many times. The CDR3 spells CASRRQGSANVLTF. The CDR3 DNA sequence: TGTGCCAGCAGAAGACAGGGTTCGGCCAACGTCCTGACTTTC. The V gene is TRBV7-9, the J gene TRBJ2-6; the match to TRBD1 covers 7 bases. The CDR3 has 14 residues. Trimming at V came to 6 bases and at J to 6 bases, leaving 5 bases not matched to a gene. CDR1 is SEHNR and CDR2 is FQNEAQ in the germline V gene (reference sequence). Combining the CDR3 with reference TRBV7-9 and TRBJ2-6 gives the whole variable domain DTGVSQNPRHKITKRGQNVTFRCDPISEHNRLYWYRQTLGQGPEFLTYFQNEAQLEKSRLLSDRFSAERPKGSFSTLEIQRTEQGDSAMYLCASRRQGSANVLTFGAGSRLTVL.

In its sample, this clonotype was seen a few times. This chain's CDR3 is CAVRLAGSTDTQYF. CDR3 bases: TGTGCCGTCCGACTAGCGGGGAGCACAGATACGCAGTATTTT. The chain combines TRBV10-3 with TRBJ2-3; 11 positions match TRBD2. This CDR3 region has 14 residues. Germline CDR1 ENHRY, CDR2 SYGVKD. The junction had 4 bases not matched to a gene; V was cut back by 11 bases and J by 0 bases.

The rearrangement links TRBV20-1 to TRBJ1-1; D perhaps matches TRBD1 (5 bases). CDR1 is DFQATT and CDR2 is SNEGSKA in the germline V gene (reference sequence). The CDR3 contains 14 residues. Trimming pared 5 bases from V and 4 bases from J, leaving 17 bases between. This chain's CDR3 is CSASDMLGGTEAFF. In nucleotides, the CDR3 is TGCAGTGCTTCGGACATGTTGGGGGGCACTGAAGCTTTCTTT.

This clonotype was detected only a few times. The rearrangement joins TRBV7-9 to TRBJ2-3; D gene uncertain. CDR1 is SEHNR and CDR2 is FQNEAQ in the germline V gene (reference sequence). This CDR3 has 14 amino acids. V lost 4 bases and J 1 base, leaving 9 bases between the germline ends. CDR3 DNA sequence: TGTGCCAGCAGCTCGATGGCAGGCACAGATACGCAGTATTTT. Amino acids: CASSSMAGTDTQYF.

The sample holds many counts of this clonotype. The rearrangement joins TRBV11-1 to TRBJ2-3; no firm D call. Germline CDR1 SGHAT, CDR2 FQDESV (reference sequence). This CDR3 spans 14 amino acids. Trimming removed 2 bases at V and 2 bases at J, with 8 bases between. CDR3: CASSLLGTTDTQYF. In nucleotides, the CDR3 is TGTGCCAGCAGCTTATTGGGCACCACAGATACGCAGTATTTT. The full variable domain, in which reference TRBV11-1 and TRBJ2-3 provide the parts outside the CDR3, is EAEVAQSPRYKITEKSQAVAFWCDPISGHATLYWYRQILGQGPELLVQFQDESVVDDSQLPKDRFSAERLKGVDSTLKIQPAELGDSAMYLCASSLLGTTDTQYFGPGTRLTVL.